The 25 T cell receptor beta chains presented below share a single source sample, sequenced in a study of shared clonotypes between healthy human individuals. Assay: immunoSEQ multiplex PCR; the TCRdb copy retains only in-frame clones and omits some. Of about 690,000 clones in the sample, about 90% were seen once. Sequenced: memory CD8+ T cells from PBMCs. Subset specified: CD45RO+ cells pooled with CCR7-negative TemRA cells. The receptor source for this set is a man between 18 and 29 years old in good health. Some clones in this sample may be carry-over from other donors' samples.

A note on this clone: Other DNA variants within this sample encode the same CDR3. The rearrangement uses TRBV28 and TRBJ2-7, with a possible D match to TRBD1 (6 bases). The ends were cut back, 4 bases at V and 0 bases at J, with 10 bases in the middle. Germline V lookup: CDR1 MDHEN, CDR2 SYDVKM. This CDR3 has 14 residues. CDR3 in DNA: TGTGCCAGCAGTTGGACAGTATCCTCCTACGAGCAGTACTTC. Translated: CASSWTVSSYEQYF.

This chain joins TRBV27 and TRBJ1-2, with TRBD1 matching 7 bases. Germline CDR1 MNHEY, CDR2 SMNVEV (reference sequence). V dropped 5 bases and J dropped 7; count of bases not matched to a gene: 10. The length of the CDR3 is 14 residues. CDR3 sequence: CASSLNRGNGGYTF. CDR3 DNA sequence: TGTGCCAGCAGTCTCAACAGGGGTAATGGTGGCTACACCTTC.

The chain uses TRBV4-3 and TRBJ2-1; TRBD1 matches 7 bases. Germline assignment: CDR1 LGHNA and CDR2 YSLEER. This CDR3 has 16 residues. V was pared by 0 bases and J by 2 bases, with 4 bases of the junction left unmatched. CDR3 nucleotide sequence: TGCGCCAGCAGCCAAGAACAGGGGATCCCCTACAATGAGCAGTTCTTC. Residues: CASSQEQGIPYNEQFF.

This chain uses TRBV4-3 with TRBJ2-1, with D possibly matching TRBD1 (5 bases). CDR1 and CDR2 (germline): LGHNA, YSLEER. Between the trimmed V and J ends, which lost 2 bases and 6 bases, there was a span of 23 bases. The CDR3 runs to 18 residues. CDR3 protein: CASSQRFPQGIVGNEQFF. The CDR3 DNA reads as TGCGCCAGCAGCCAAAGATTCCCCCAGGGAATTGTAGGCAATGAGCAGTTCTTC.

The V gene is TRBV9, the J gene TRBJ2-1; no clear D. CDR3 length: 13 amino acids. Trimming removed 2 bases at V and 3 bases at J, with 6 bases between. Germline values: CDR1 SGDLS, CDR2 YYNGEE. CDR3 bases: TGTGCCAGCAGCGTTAACTACTACAATGAGCAGTTCTTC. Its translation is CASSVNYYNEQFF.

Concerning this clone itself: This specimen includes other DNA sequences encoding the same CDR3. The CDR3 DNA reads TGTGCCAGCAGCTTAGGGACAGGGAGTTCCTACGAGCAGTACTTC. It is translated as CASSLGTGSSYEQYF. The rearrangement joins TRBV11-2 to TRBJ2-7; 8 bases are a match to TRBD1. V was clipped by 1 base and J by 1 base; unmatched bases: 3. Germline V CDR1 and CDR2: SGHAT, FQNNGV. The CDR3 length is 15 residues.

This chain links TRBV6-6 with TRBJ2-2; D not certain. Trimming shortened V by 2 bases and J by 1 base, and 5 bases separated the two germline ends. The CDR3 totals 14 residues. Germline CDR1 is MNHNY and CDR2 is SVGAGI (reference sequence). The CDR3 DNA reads TGTGCCAGCAGTTACATCGAGAACACCGGGGAGCTGTTTTTT. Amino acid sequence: CASSYIENTGELFF.

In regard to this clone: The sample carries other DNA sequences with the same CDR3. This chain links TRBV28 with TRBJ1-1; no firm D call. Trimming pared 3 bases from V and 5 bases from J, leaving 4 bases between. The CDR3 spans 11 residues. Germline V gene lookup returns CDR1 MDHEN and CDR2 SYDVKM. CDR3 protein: CASSLGTEAFF. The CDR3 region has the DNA TGTGCCAGCAGTTTGGGAACTGAAGCTTTCTTT. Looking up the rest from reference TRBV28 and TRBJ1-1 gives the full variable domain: DVKVTQSSRYLVKRTGEKVFLECVQDMDHENMFWYRQDPGLGLRLIYFSYDVKMKEKGDIPEGYSVSREKKERFSLILESASTNQTSMYLCASSLGTEAFFGQGTRLTVV.

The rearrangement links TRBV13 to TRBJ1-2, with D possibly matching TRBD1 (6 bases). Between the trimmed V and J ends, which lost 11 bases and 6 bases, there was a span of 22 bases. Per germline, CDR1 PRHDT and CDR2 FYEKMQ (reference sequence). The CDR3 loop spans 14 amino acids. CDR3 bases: TGTGCCCTCGGGCCAGGGGAGGCCAAGGATGGCTACACCTTC. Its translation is CALGPGEAKDGYTF.

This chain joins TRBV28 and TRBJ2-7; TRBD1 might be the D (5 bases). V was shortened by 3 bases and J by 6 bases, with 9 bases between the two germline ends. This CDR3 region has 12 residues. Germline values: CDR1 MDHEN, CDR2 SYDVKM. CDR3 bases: TGTGCCAGCAGTTTCGGCAGGGCCGAGCAGTACTTC. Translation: CASSFGRAEQYF. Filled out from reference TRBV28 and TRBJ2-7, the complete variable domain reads DVKVTQSSRYLVKRTGEKVFLECVQDMDHENMFWYRQDPGLGLRLIYFSYDVKMKEKGDIPEGYSVSREKKERFSLILESASTNQTSMYLCASSFGRAEQYFGPGTRLTVT.

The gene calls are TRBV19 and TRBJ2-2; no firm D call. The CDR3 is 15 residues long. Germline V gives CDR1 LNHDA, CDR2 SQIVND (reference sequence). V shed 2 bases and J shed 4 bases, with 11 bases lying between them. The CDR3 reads CASSISRSFTGELFF. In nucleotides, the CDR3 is TGTGCCAGTAGTATATCTCGGTCTTTCACCGGGGAGCTGTTTTTT. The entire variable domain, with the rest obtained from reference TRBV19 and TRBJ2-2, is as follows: DGGITQSPKYLFRKEGQNVTLSCEQNLNHDAMYWYRQDPGQGLRLIYYSQIVNDFQKGDIAEGYSVSREKKESFPLTVTSAQKNPTAFYLCASSISRSFTGELFFGEGSRLTVL.

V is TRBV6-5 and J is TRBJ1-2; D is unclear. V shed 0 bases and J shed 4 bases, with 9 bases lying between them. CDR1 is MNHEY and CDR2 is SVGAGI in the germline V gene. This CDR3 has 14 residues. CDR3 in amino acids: CASSYSPRIYGYTF. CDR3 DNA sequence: TGTGCCAGCAGTTACTCGCCCAGGATCTATGGCTACACCTTC.

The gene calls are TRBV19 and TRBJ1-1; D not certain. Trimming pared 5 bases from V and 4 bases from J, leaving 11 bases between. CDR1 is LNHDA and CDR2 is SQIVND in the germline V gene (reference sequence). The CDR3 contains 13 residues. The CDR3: CASSLWWGTEAFF. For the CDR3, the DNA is TGTGCCAGTAGTTTGTGGTGGGGCACTGAAGCTTTCTTT.

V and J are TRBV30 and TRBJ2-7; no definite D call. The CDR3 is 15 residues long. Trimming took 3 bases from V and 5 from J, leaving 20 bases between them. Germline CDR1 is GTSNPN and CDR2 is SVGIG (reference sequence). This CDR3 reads CAWRAGLGMVHEQYF. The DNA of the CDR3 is TGTGCCTGGAGGGCTGGGCTCGGCATGGTCCACGAGCAGTACTTC.

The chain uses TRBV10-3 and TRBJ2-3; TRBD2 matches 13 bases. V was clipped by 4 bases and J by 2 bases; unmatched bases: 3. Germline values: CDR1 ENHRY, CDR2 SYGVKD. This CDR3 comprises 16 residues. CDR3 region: CAISVLAGGFTDTQYF. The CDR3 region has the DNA TGTGCCATCAGTGTACTAGCGGGAGGGTTCACAGATACGCAGTATTTT.

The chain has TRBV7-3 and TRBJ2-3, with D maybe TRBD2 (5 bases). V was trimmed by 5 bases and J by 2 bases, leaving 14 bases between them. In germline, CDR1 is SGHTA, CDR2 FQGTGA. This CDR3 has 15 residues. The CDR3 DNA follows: TGTGCCAGCAGCATGACCATGGGAGACACAGATACGCAGTATTTT. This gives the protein CASSMTMGDTDTQYF.

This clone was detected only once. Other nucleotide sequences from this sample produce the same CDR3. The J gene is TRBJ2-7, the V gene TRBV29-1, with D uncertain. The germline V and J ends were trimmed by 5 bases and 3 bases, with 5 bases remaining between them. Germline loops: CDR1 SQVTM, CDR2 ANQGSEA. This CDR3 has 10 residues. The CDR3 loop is CSVLGYEQYF. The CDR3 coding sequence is TGCAGCGTTCTAGGCTACGAGCAGTACTTC.

The CDR3 protein is CASYGRGANEKLFF. CDR3 bases: TGTGCCAGCTACGGGAGGGGAGCTAATGAAAAACTGTTTTTT. The chain combines TRBV2 with TRBJ1-4, with D possibly being TRBD1 (5 bases). This CDR3 has 14 residues. Trimming removed 8 bases from V and 3 bases from J, with 13 bases in between. CDR1 is SNHLY, CDR2 FYNNEI, per germline.

CDR3 sequence (DNA): TGTGCCAGCAGTCCTTGGGACAGTTCCTACGAGCAGTACTTC. Translation: CASSPWDSSYEQYF. The chain joins TRBV28 to TRBJ2-5, with 7 nucleotides matching TRBD1. The J call is uncertain, as TRBJ2-7 better fits the DNA end. CDR3 length: 14 residues. CDR1 is MDHEN and CDR2 is SYDVKM in the germline V gene.

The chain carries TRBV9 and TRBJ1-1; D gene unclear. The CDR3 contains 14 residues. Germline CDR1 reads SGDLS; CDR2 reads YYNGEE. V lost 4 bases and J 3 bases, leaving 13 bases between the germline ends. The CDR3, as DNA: TGTGCCAGCAGCACCCAATTGGAGGACACTGAAGCTTTCTTT. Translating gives CASSTQLEDTEAFF.

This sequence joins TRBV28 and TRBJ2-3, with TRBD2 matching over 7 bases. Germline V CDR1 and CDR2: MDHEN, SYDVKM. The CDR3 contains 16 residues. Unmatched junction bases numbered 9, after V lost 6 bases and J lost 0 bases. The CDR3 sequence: CASRILGGTSTDTQYF. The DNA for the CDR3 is TGTGCCAGCAGGATCTTGGGGGGGACTAGCACAGATACGCAGTATTTT.

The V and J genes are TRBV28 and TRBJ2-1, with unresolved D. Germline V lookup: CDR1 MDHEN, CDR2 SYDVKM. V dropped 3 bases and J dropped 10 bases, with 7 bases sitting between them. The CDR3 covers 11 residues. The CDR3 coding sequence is TGTGCCAGCAGTTTTCTGATAGAGCAGTTCTTC. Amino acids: CASSFLIEQFF.

CDR3 amino acids: CASEVRGLTEAFF. CDR3 coding DNA: TGTGCCAGCGAAGTCCGGGGGCTTACTGAAGCTTTCTTT. The gene calls are TRBV28 and TRBJ1-1, with D perhaps matching TRBD1 (6 bases). V was shortened by 8 bases and J by 5 bases, with 15 bases between the two germline ends. This CDR3 is 13 amino acids long. Germline V lookup: CDR1 MDHEN, CDR2 SYDVKM.

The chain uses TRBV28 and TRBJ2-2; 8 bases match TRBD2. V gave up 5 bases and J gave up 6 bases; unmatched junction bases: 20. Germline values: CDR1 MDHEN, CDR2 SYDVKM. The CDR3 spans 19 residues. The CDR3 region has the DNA TGTGCCAGCAGTCCCGGGACATCGGGACTAGTGACCGGCCCCGGGGAGCTGTTTTTT. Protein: CASSPGTSGLVTGPGELFF. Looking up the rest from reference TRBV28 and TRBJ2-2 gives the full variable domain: DVKVTQSSRYLVKRTGEKVFLECVQDMDHENMFWYRQDPGLGLRLIYFSYDVKMKEKGDIPEGYSVSREKKERFSLILESASTNQTSMYLCASSPGTSGLVTGPGELFFGEGSRLTVL.

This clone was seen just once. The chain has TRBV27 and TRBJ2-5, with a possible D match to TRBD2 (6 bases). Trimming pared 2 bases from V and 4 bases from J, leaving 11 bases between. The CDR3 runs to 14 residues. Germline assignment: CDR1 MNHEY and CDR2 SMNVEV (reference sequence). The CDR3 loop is CASSLKGRGETQYF. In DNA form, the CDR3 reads TGTGCCAGCAGTTTAAAAGGGCGGGGAGAGACCCAGTACTTC.